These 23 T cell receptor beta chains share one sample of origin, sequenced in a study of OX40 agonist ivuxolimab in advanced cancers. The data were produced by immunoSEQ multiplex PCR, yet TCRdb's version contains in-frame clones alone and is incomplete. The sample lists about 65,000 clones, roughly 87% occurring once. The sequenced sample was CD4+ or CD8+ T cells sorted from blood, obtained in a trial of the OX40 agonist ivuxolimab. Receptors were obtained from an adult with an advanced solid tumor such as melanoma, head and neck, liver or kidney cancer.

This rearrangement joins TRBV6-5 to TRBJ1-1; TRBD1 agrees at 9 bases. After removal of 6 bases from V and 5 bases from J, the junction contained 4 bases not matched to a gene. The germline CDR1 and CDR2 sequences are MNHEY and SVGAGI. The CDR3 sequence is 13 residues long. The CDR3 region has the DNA TGTGCCAGCAGGGGACAGGGTGTTACTGAAGCTTTCTTT. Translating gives CASRGQGVTEAFF.

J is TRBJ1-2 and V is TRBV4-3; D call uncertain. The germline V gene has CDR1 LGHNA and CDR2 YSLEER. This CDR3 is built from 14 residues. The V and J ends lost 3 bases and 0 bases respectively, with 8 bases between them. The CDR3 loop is CASSQGWANYGYTF. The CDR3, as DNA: TGCGCCAGCAGCCAGGGATGGGCTAACTATGGCTACACCTTC.

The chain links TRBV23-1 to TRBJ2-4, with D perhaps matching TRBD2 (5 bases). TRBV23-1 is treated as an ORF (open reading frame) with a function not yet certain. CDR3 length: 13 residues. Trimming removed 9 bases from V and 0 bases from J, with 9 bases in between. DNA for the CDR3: TGCGCCAGTGGCGGGCTAGCCAAAAACATTCAGTACTTC. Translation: CASGGLAKNIQYF.

The CDR3 DNA reads as TGTGCCAGCAAACCTAGGACAGGCAGAAGCGGAGGCTACACCTTC. This codes for CASKPRTGRSGGYTF. The gene calls are TRBV2 and TRBJ1-2, with 7 bases fitting TRBD1. Trimming at V came to 7 bases and at J to 8 bases, leaving 16 bases not matched to a gene. CDR3 size: 15 residues. The germline CDR1 and CDR2 sequences are SNHLY and FYNNEI.

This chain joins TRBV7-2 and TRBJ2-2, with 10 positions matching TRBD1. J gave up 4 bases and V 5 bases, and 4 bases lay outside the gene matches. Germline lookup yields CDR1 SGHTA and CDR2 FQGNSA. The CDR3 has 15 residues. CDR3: CASSRQGASTGELFF. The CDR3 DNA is TGTGCCAGCAGCCGACAGGGGGCAAGCACCGGGGAGCTGTTTTTT.

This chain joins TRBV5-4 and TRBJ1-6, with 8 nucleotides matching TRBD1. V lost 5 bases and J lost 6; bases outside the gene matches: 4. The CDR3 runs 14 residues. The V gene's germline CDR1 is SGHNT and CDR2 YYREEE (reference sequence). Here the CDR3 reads CASRTGGGNSPLHF. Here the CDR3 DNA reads TGTGCCAGCAGAACAGGGGGAGGTAATTCACCCCTCCACTTT.

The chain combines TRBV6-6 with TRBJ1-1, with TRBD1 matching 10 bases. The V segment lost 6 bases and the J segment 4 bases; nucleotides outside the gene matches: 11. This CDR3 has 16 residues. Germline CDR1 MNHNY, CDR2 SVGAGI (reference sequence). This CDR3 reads CASRNHRTGGSTEAFF. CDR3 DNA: TGTGCCAGCAGAAATCATCGGACAGGGGGTTCCACTGAAGCTTTCTTT.

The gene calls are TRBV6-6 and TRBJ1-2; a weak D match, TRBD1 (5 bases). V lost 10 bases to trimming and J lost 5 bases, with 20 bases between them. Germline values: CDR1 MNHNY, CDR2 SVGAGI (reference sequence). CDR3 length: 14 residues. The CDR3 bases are TGTGCCACTCAGGGCAGGGCCGTCTCTTATGGCTACACCTTC. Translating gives CATQGRAVSYGYTF.

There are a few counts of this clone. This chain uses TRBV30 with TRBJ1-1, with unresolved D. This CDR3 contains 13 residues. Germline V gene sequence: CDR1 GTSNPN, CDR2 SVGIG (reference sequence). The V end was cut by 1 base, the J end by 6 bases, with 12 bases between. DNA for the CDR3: TGTGCCTGGAGTGATAACAGCATCTCTGAAGCTTTCTTT. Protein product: CAWSDNSISEAFF.

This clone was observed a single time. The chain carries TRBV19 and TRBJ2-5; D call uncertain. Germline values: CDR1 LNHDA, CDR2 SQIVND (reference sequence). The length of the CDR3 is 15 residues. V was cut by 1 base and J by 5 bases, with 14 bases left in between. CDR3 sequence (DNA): TGTGCCAGTAGTATAGGGGTAGGGCCCGGGGAGACCCAGTACTTC. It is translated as CASSIGVGPGETQYF.

In DNA form, the CDR3 reads TGTGCCAGCAGGGGGGACAGGGGAAATTCACCCCTCCACTTT. Amino acids: CASRGDRGNSPLHF. The rearrangement links TRBV11-3 to TRBJ1-6, with 10 bases fitting TRBD1. The CDR3 totals 14 residues. The germline V gene has CDR1 SGHNT and CDR2 YENEEA. With V trimmed by 6 bases and J by 7 bases, 3 bases remained unmatched.

The CDR3 nucleotides read TGTGCCAGCAGATCCGGGGCGGGGAGTCTCCACTTT. Translating it yields CASRSGAGSLHF. The chain is built from TRBV7-9 and TRBJ1-6; weak D call: TRBD1 (5 bases). Trimming cost V 6 bases and J 16 bases, with 16 bases left between them. The CDR3 is made up of 12 amino acids. Germline V gene lookup returns CDR1 SEHNR and CDR2 FQNEAQ (reference sequence).

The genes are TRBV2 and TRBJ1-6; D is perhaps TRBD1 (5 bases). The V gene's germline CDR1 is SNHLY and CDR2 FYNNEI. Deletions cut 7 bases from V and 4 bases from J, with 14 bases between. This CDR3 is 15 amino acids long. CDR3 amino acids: CASNSDDSYNSPLHF. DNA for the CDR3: TGTGCCAGCAACTCCGACGACAGTTATAATTCACCCCTCCACTTT.

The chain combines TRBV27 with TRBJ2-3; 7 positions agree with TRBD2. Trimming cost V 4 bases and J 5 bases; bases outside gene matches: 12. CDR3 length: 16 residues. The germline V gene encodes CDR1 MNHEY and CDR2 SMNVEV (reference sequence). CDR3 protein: CASSSGRGGLRDTQYF. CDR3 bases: TGTGCCAGCAGTTCGGGTCGGGGAGGGCTCAGAGATACGCAGTATTTT.

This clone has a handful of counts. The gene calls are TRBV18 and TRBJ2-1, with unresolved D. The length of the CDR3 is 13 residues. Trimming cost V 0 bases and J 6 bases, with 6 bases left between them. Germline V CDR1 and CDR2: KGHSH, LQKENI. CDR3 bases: TGTGCCAGCTCACCACCCTCCCGCAATGAGCAGTTCTTC. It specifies CASSPPSRNEQFF.

The DNA of the CDR3 is TGTGCCAGCAGTGAAGTTTGGCTAATTAGGCAGCCCCAGCATTTT. Its translation: CASSEVWLIRQPQHF. The chain carries TRBV6-1 and TRBJ1-5; D gene ambiguous. CDR3 length: 15 residues. Germline V gives CDR1 MNHNS, CDR2 SASEGT. Trimming stripped 1 base from V and 7 bases from J, with 14 bases between.

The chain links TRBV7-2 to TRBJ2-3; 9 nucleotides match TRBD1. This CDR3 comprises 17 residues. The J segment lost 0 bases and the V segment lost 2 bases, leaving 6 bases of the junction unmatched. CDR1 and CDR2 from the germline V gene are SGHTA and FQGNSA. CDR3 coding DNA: TGTGCCAGCAGCTTAAGGGACAGGGCCCTTAGCACAGATACGCAGTATTTT. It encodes CASSLRDRALSTDTQYF.

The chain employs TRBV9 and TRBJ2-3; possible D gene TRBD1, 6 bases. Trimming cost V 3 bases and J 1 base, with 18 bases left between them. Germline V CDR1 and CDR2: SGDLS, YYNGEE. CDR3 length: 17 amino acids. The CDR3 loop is CASSALPRGSGTDTQYF. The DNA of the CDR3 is TGTGCCAGCAGCGCATTACCCAGGGGCAGCGGCACAGATACGCAGTATTTT.

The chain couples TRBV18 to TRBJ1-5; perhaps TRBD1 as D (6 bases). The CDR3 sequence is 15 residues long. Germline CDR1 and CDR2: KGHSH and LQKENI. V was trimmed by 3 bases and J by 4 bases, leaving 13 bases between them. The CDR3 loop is CASSPMGGGNQPQHF. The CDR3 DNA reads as TGTGCCAGCTCACCCATGGGGGGCGGGAATCAGCCCCAGCATTTT.

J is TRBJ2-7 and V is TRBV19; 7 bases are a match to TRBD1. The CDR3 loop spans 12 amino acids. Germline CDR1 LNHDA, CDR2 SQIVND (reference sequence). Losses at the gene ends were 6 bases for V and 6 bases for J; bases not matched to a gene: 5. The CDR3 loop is CASSLRQGEQYF. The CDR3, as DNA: TGTGCCAGTAGCCTAAGACAGGGCGAGCAGTACTTC.

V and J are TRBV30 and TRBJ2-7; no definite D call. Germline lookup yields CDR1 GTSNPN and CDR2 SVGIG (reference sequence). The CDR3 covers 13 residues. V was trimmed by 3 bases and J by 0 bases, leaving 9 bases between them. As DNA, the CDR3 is TGTGCCTGGAGCCCCACTTACTCCTACGAGCAGTACTTC. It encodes CAWSPTYSYEQYF.

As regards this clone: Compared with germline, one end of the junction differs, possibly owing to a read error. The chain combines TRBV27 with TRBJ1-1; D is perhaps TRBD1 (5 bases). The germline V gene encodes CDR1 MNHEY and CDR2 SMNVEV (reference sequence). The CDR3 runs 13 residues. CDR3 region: CAGSLRGSPEAFF. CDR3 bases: TGTGCCGGCAGCTTACGGGGGAGCCCTGAAGCTTTCTTT.

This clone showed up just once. The CDR3: CASSLWAGASNQPQHF. In nucleotides, the CDR3 is TGTGCCAGCAGTTTATGGGCAGGGGCGAGCAATCAGCCCCAGCATTTT. The gene calls are TRBV28 and TRBJ1-5; TRBD1 might be the D (6 bases). CDR1 and CDR2 (germline): MDHEN, SYDVKM. V gave up 0 bases and J gave up 1 base, with 10 bases separating them. This CDR3 has 16 amino acids.